This TCR beta chain was identified during a study of T cell changes during pregnancy in multiple sclerosis. Trimming took 5 bases from V and 2 from J; bases not matched to a gene: 3. This CDR3 is 14 amino acids long. In germline, CDR1 is GTSNPN, CDR2 SVGIG (reference sequence). The method was immunoSEQ multiplex PCR; TCRdb's version includes in-frame clones alone and lacks a portion of them. The data show approximately 97,000 clones, 75% to 95% seen once. Sequencing was performed on peripheral blood, taken in the second trimester of pregnancy. The gene calls are TRBV30 and TRBJ1-3, with 10 positions matching TRBD1. This receptor was identified in a female donor in good health, enrolled as a control in a pregnancy study. For the CDR3, the DNA is TGTGCCTGGGGACAGGGGGGTGCTGGAAACACCATATATTTT. This gives the protein CAWGQGGAGNTIYF.